The rows below give T cell receptor beta chains drawn from one sample of a study of T cells in narcolepsy. Sequencing used immunoSEQ multiplex PCR; TCRdb keeps in-frame clones, though not all of them. The data show tens of thousands of clones, 92% seen once. Sequencing was carried out using CD45RA- memory CD4+ T cells from PBMCs. The receptors here all came from a human donor with narcolepsy. Each CDR3 is given with its conserved first and last residue. Fields, in order: clone size, V gene, J gene, D gene, CDR3 DNA, CDR3 protein. D genes are given only for firm matches. The size field is filled for only some rows; it gives once, few, many or a size class.

>-|TRBV27|TRBJ2-2|-
TGTGCCAGCAGTTCCGCTCAGGCACAAACCTACGGGGAGCTGTTTTTT
CASSSAQAQTYGELFF
>-|TRBV6-5|TRBJ2-1|TRBD1
TGTGCCAGCAGTCCCTCGGGACAGGCCTATGAGCAGTTCTTC
CASSPSGQAYEQFF
>-|TRBV7-6|TRBJ1-3|-
TGTGCCAGCAGCTCGACGCCGACCGTAGGGGGAGGAAACACCATATATTTT
CASSSTPTVGGGNTIYF
>once|TRBV5-6|TRBJ2-7|TRBD2
TGTGCCAGCAGCTTGGAAGCGGGAGTGGGCTACGAGCAGTACTTC
CASSLEAGVGYEQYF
>-|TRBV5-5|TRBJ1-5|-
TGTGCCAGCAGCTCAAGCTTCTCCAGCAATCAGCCCCAGCATTTT
CASSSSFSSNQPQHF
>few|TRBV29-1|TRBJ2-7|-
TGCAGCGTTGTGTTCATGTGGGGGAGCTCCTACGAGCAGTACTTC
CSVVFMWGSSYEQYF
>-|TRBV28|TRBJ1-5|TRBD1
TGTGCCAGCAGTTTATTTCCAGGGGGAAATCAGCCCCAGCATTTT
CASSLFPGGNQPQHF
>few|TRBV29-1|TRBJ1-1|-
TGCAGCGTTAAGGGGCGGACTTTGAACACTGAAGCTTTCTTT
CSVKGRTLNTEAFF
>once|TRBV18|TRBJ2-2|-
TGTGCCAGCTCACCCCCCAGGGCCACCGGGGAGCTGTTTTTT
CASSPPRATGELFF
>-|TRBV14|TRBJ2-5|-
TGTGCCAGCAGCAAACTAGTACAAGAGACCCAGTACTTC
CASSKLVQETQYF
>-|TRBV11-2|TRBJ1-2|TRBD1
TGTGCCAGCAGCTCCCTCAGGGGGGGGCTATATGGCTACACCTTC
CASSSLRGGLYGYTF
>once|TRBV11-2|TRBJ2-7|TRBD1
TGTGCCAGCAGCCACAGTCCGGGACAGGGGGCCTACGAGCAGTACTTC
CASSHSPGQGAYEQYF
>-|TRBV30|TRBJ1-2|-
TGTGCCTGGAGTATCAGGGCGGGGAGCTATGGCTACACCTTC
CAWSIRAGSYGYTF
>-|TRBV7-6|TRBJ1-2|TRBD1
TGTGCCAGCAGCTCCTTCGGACAGGGAACATATGGCTACACCTTC
CASSSFGQGTYGYTF
>-|TRBV25-1|TRBJ1-2|-
TGTGCCAGCAGTGAATGGGCCGGGGACTATGGCTACACCTTC
CASSEWAGDYGYTF
>-|TRBV7-6|TRBJ2-6|-
TGTGCCAGCAGCCCGAGCCAGGGGCCTGGGGCCAACGTCCTGACTTTC
CASSPSQGPGANVLTF
>-|TRBV18|TRBJ2-7|-
TGTGCCAGCTCACCACCGAACGTCGAGGGTTACGCCGAGCAGTACTTC
CASSPPNVEGYAEQYF
>-|TRBV29-1|TRBJ2-5|-
TGCAGCGTTGTTTCCCAGGGTGGACAAGAGACCCAGTACTTC
CSVVSQGGQETQYF
>-|TRBV18|TRBJ1-3|TRBD1
TGTGCCAGCTCATCGGGACAGGCGGAGGGAAACACCATATATTTT
CASSSGQAEGNTIYF
>-|TRBV4-1|TRBJ2-1|TRBD2
TGCGCCAGCAGCCAAGAACGAAGTAGCGGGAGACAGTACAATGAGCAGTTCTTC
CASSQERSSGRQYNEQFF
>once|TRBV2|TRBJ2-7|TRBD1
TGTGCCAGCAGGCAGTTGCGCGGGACAGGGGTCAACGAGCAGTACTTC
CASRQLRGTGVNEQYF
>-|TRBV7-2|TRBJ1-5|-
TGTGCCAGCAGCTATAGTCCTAGCAATCAGCCCCAGCATTTT
CASSYSPSNQPQHF
>once|TRBV6-1|TRBJ2-2|-
TGTGCCAGCAGTGTGGAACCTACCGGGGAGCTGTTTTTT
CASSVEPTGELFF
>once|TRBV9|TRBJ2-5|-
TGTGCCAGCAGCGTAGTCCAGGGGATAGGGCCAGAGACCCAGTACTTC
CASSVVQGIGPETQYF
>-|TRBV2|TRBJ1-2|-
TGTGCCAGCAGTGAGGGAGGATATGGCTACACCTTC
CASSEGGYGYTF
>-|TRBV20-1|TRBJ2-2|-
TGCAGTGCTGCACCGGGGGGGGAGCTGTTTTTT
CSAAPGGELFF
>-|TRBV5-1|TRBJ2-3|-
TGCGCCAGCAGCCGTGAGCAGACCGAAGATACGCAGTATTTT
CASSREQTEDTQYF
>-|TRBV7-9|TRBJ2-1|-
TGTGCCAGCAGCTCCCAACTAGCCACCTCCTACAATGAGCAGTTCTTC
CASSSQLATSYNEQFF
>-|TRBV30|TRBJ1-2|-
TGTGCCTGGGTCCGGGACACCTATGGCTACACCTTC
CAWVRDTYGYTF
>-|TRBV28|TRBJ1-2|-
TGTGGGACTTCTAACTATGGCTACACCTTC
CGTSNYGYTF
>-|TRBV29-1|TRBJ1-2|TRBD1
TGCAGCGTTCCGCCGGGACAGCGTTATGGCTACACCTTC
CSVPPGQRYGYTF
>-|TRBV27|TRBJ2-5|TRBD2
TGTGCCAGCAGTCCGGTGACGTTGGGACTAACGGCCCAGTACTTC
CASSPVTLGLTAQYF
>-|TRBV14|TRBJ2-7|-
TGTGCCAGCAGCCAAGGCTGGTACGGGAGCCACTACGAGCAGTACTTC
CASSQGWYGSHYEQYF
>-|TRBV5-5|TRBJ2-7|TRBD1
TGTGCCAGCAGCTTTAATTCCGGGACAGGGGACTTC
CASSFNSGTGDF
>-|TRBV6-5|TRBJ1-1|-
TGTGCCAGCAGCGGACAGTCCCTGAACACTGAAGCTTTCTTT
CASSGQSLNTEAFF
>-|TRBV2|TRBJ1-5|TRBD1
TGTGCCAGCAGGGGACAGCAAGATCAGCCCCAGCATTTT
CASRGQQDQPQHF
>-|TRBV5-4|TRBJ2-5|-
TGTGCCAGCAGCTTGGAAAACAGAAAGGGTAAAGAGACCCAGTACTTC
CASSLENRKGKETQYF
>-|TRBV5-4|TRBJ2-2|-
TGTGCCAGCAGCTTGCCGGGAGCGGATGGGGAGCTGTTTTTT
CASSLPGADGELFF
>-|TRBV5-4|TRBJ2-1|TRBD2
TGTGCCAGCAGGGGGACTAGCGGGAGTCTAAATGAGCAGTTCTTC
CASRGTSGSLNEQFF
>-|TRBV29-1|TRBJ2-5|-
TGCAGCGTTGAAGTTGGGGTTCCACGGGGGACCCAGTACTTC
CSVEVGVPRGTQYF
>-|TRBV7-9|TRBJ2-3|TRBD2
TGTGCCAGCAGCTTATCGGCGGGAGGGCCCACAGATACGCAGTATTTT
CASSLSAGGPTDTQYF
>-|TRBV18|TRBJ2-7|-
TGTGCCAGCTCACCAGGTGCTTTAGAGCAGTACTTC
CASSPGALEQYF
>-|TRBV9|TRBJ2-1|TRBD1
TGTGCCAGCAGCGTAGAGGGACAGGGCCTGGAGCAGTTCTTC
CASSVEGQGLEQFF
>-|TRBV5-1|TRBJ1-1|-
TGCGCCAGCAGCTTGGCGGCTTACACTGAAGCTTTCTTT
CASSLAAYTEAFF
>-|TRBV7-9|TRBJ1-4|TRBD1
TGTGCCAGCAGCTTAGGGACAGGGGGGATCGGTAATGAAAAACTGTTTTTT
CASSLGTGGIGNEKLFF
>once|TRBV5-1|TRBJ2-5|-
TGCGCCAGCAGCTCCCATGAGGGCAGTTATGAGACCCAGTACTTC
CASSSHEGSYETQYF
>few|TRBV30|TRBJ2-3|-
TGTGCCTGGAGTGGAGCGGATACGCAGTATTTT
CAWSGADTQYF
>-|TRBV15|TRBJ2-7|-
TGTGCCACCAGCAGAGCTCAACAGTACTCCGACGAGCAGTACTTC
CATSRAQQYSDEQYF
>-|TRBV9|TRBJ2-2|-
TGTGCCAGCAGCGTAGGGGACACAAACACCGGGGAGCTGTTTTTT
CASSVGDTNTGELFF
>-|TRBV19|TRBJ1-2|-
TGTGCCAGCGCCCCCGTCGGGAACTATGGCTACACCTTC
CASAPVGNYGYTF
>-|TRBV11-2|TRBJ2-1|TRBD2
TGTGCCAGCGAGGAGGCGGGAGGTAAAAATGAGCAGTTCTTC
CASEEAGGKNEQFF
>-|TRBV11-2|TRBJ2-5|TRBD1
TGTGCCAGCAGCGAAGGGACAGGGAGAAAGGAGACCCAGTACTTC
CASSEGTGRKETQYF
>-|TRBV6-1|TRBJ2-1|TRBD2
TGTGCCAGCAGTGTAAGCGGGAGGCCCGGGTACTACAATGAGCAGTTCTTC
CASSVSGRPGYYNEQFF
>-|TRBV11-2|TRBJ1-3|-
TGTGCCAGCAGTAGAGTACCCGGGGCTTCTGGAAACACCATATATTTT
CASSRVPGASGNTIYF